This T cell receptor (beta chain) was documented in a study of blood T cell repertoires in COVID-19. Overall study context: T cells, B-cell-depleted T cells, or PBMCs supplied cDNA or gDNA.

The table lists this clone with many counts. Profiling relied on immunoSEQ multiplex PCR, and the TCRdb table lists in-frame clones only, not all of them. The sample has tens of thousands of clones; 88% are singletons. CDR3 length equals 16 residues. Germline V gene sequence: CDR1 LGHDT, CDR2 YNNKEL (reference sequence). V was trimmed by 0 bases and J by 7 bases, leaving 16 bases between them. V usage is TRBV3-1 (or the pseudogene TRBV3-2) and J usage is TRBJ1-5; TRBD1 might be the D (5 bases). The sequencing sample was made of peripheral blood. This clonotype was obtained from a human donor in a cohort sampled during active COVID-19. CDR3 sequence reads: CASSQEGGPWGQPQHF. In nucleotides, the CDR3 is TGTGCCAGCAGCCAAGAGGGGGGTCCCTGGGGACAGCCCCAGCATTTT.